This entry lists 13 T cell receptor beta chains sequenced from one sample in a study of CD8+CD57+ T cells in acquired aplastic anemia. In patients chosen for sequencing, flow cytometry had shown CD8+CD57+ cell expansion. TCR beta VDJ combinations and CDR3 sequences were profiled from genomic DNA. One entry per CDR3 protein, called by TCRdb with MiXCR from the reads. The repertoire holds about 160,000 distinct CDR3 sequences, with around 48% as singletons. The source material was sorted CD4+, CD8+, or CD8+CD57+ T cells (not recorded which) from PBMCs. The source of these receptors is a human donor with aplastic anemia.

A few counts support this clonotype. The CDR3 reads CSHEAAGVAYNSPLHF. DNA of the CDR3: TGCAGCCACGAGGCGGCGGGGGTGGCCTATAATTCACCCCTCCACTTT. The chain joins TRBV29-1 to TRBJ1-6; maybe TRBD1 (5 bases). Germline V gives CDR1 SQVTM, CDR2 ANQGSEA. V lost 8 bases and J 2 bases, leaving 19 bases between the germline ends. The CDR3 has 16 amino acids.

This clonotype was counted at least ten times. The V gene is TRBV24-1, the J gene TRBJ2-2, with 7 bases identical to TRBD1. The CDR3 has 14 residues. V was pared by 6 bases and J by 4 bases, with 4 bases of the junction left unmatched. CDR1 KGHDR and CDR2 SFDVKD come from the germline V gene. The CDR3 DNA follows: TGTGCCACCAGTCCAGGACAGGCCACCGGGGAGCTGTTTTTT. This codes for CATSPGQATGELFF.

The chain couples TRBV9 to TRBJ2-1; 8 positions agree with TRBD2. CDR3 length: 17 residues. V lost 0 bases to trimming and J lost 0 bases; unmatched junction nucleotides: 5. CDR1 and CDR2 (germline): SGDLS, YYNGEE. The DNA of the CDR3 is TGTGCCAGCAGCGTAGACCCGGGACTAGTCTCCTACAATGAGCAGTTCTTC. Translated: CASSVDPGLVSYNEQFF.

This clonotype appeared a few times. The chain carries TRBV9 and TRBJ2-1; unclear D gene. Germline V lookup: CDR1 SGDLS, CDR2 YYNGEE. Trimming stripped 4 bases from V and 2 bases from J, with 13 bases between. The CDR3 runs 15 residues. The CDR3 DNA sequence: TGTGCCAGCAGCCCCCGAGGAGAGGCCTACAATGAGCAGTTCTTC. Translation: CASSPRGEAYNEQFF.

On this clonotype itself: A single base separates this from a much larger clone, so it may be a read error. The V and J genes are TRBV11-3 and TRBJ2-5; D ambiguous. Germline CDR1 SGHNT, CDR2 YENEEA. This CDR3 is built from 15 residues. V lost 4 bases, J lost 2 bases, and 14 bases lay in between. The CDR3 here is CASSSEQAAQETQYF. The CDR3 region has the DNA TGTGCCAGCAGCTCAGAGCAGGCTGCTCAAGAGACCCAGTACTTC.

The table lists this clonotype with a few counts. The rearrangement joins TRBV12-3 or TRBV12-4 to TRBJ2-7; 15 bases are shared with TRBD2. J lost 3 bases, V lost 5 bases, and 17 bases had no gene match. CDR3 length: 20 amino acids. CDR3 protein: CASSQSQRPGTSGRFYEQYF. CDR3 sequence (DNA): TGTGCCAGCAGTCAGAGCCAGCGCCCCGGGACTAGCGGGAGGTTCTACGAGCAGTACTTC.

This sequence joins TRBV7-2 and TRBJ2-7; D may be TRBD2 (6 bases). CDR3 length: 13 residues. The germline V and J ends were trimmed by 5 bases and 1 base, with 9 bases remaining between them. Germline V CDR1 and CDR2: SGHTA, FQGNSA. The CDR3 region has the DNA TGTGCCAGCAGCCCCGGACTATCCTACGAGCAGTACTTC. As protein: CASSPGLSYEQYF.

This clonotype was picked up a small number of times. The rearrangement joins TRBV3-1 to TRBJ1-4; D remains unclear. Trimming removed 6 bases from V and 0 bases from J, with 8 bases in between. The CDR3 consists of 14 residues. CDR1 and CDR2 from the germline V gene are LGHDT and YNNKEL (reference sequence). CDR3 amino acids: CASSDLSTNEKLFF. DNA for the CDR3: TGTGCCAGCAGTGACCTATCAACTAATGAAAAACTGTTTTTT.

The J gene is TRBJ1-2, the V gene TRBV9; no clear D gene. This CDR3 is 13 amino acids long. The germline V gene encodes CDR1 SGDLS and CDR2 YYNGEE. Trimming removed 0 bases at V and 5 bases at J, with 8 bases between. The CDR3 protein is CASSVDTDYGYTF. The CDR3 nucleotides read TGTGCCAGCAGCGTAGACACGGATTATGGCTACACCTTC.

The table lists this clonotype with many counts. The V gene is TRBV9, the J gene TRBJ2-1; the D is unclear. The CDR3 runs to 13 residues. The V and J ends lost 0 bases and 8 bases respectively, with 9 bases between them. The germline V gene encodes CDR1 SGDLS and CDR2 YYNGEE. In DNA, the CDR3 is TGTGCCAGCAGCGTAGCTCTCAGAGATGAGCAGTTCTTC. Translated: CASSVALRDEQFF.

This sequence joins TRBV12-3 or TRBV12-4 and TRBJ1-1; D remains unclear. The CDR3 runs to 14 residues. Trimming left V 5 bases short and J 5 bases short, with 15 bases between. The chain's CDR3 is CASSLRWTNTEAFF. CDR3 nucleotide sequence: TGTGCCAGCAGTCTTCGATGGACTAATACTGAAGCTTTCTTT.

Notes on this clonotype: A much larger clone lies a single base off, so this may be a read error. The chain joins TRBV12-3 or TRBV12-4 to TRBJ2-1; TRBD2 matches 12 bases. This CDR3 is built from 15 residues. V lost 4 bases to trimming and J lost 4 bases; unmatched junction nucleotides: 2. CDR3 bases: TGTGCCAGCAGTTCTAGCGGGAGGGGATACAATGAGCAGTTCTTC. It yields the protein CASSSSGRGYNEQFF.

This clonotype was detected only a few times. Germline and junction disagree at one end, which may indicate a read error. This sequence joins TRBV5-1 and TRBJ2-1; tentatively, D is TRBD2 (6 bases). The CDR3 totals 14 residues. Germline V gene data show CDR1 as SGHRS and CDR2 as YFSETQ. CDR3 in amino acids: CASSLAGKGNEQFF. CDR3 in DNA: TGCGCCAGTAGCTTGGCGGGAAAGGGCAATGAGCAGTTCTTC.